What follows are 15 T cell receptor beta chains derived from one specimen sequenced in a study of beta chain features in type 1 diabetes. Study conclusions and caveats: Shorter TCRB CDR3s, moderately but significantly so, marked every one of the four CD4+ subsets in Type 1 diabetes patients.

Expressed TCRB transcripts were sequenced after all isolated RNA was converted to cDNA. The table came from immunoSEQ multiplex PCR; TCRdb's copy has only in-frame clones and leaves some out. The sample consists of under 200,000 clones, approximately 9% of them appearing once. No antigen has been identified for these receptors. The specimen was central memory CD4+ T cells from blood. These receptors were obtained from a woman under 30 with type 1 diabetes.

This chain connects TRBV7-6 to TRBJ2-5; TRBD2 is a possible D gene (5 bases). The ends were cut back, 5 bases at V and 3 bases at J, with 10 bases in the middle. The CDR3 is 13 amino acids. The V gene's germline CDR1 is SGHVS and CDR2 FNYEAQ. This CDR3 is CASSGLYKETQYF. CDR3 DNA: TGTGCCAGCAGCGGACTCTATAAAGAGACCCAGTACTTC.

This clone was detected only a few times. This chain connects TRBV27 to TRBJ2-5, with TRBD1 matching over 9 bases. Per the germline V gene, CDR1 is MNHEY and CDR2 is SMNVEV (reference sequence). The junction had 6 bases not matched to a gene; V was cut back by 5 bases and J by 5 bases. The CDR3 sequence is 14 residues long. CDR3 protein: CASSTRTGEETQYF. CDR3 sequence (DNA): TGTGCCAGCAGTACACGGACAGGGGAGGAGACCCAGTACTTC.

The V gene is TRBV5-1, the J gene TRBJ2-7, with a weak D call TRBD1 (6 bases). Germline V gene lookup returns CDR1 SGHRS and CDR2 YFSETQ. V dropped 0 bases and J dropped 7 bases, with 17 bases sitting between them. This CDR3 spans 15 amino acids. The CDR3 DNA is TGCGCCAGCAGCTTGGCCCCTGGGGGCTTGGATGAGCAGTACTTC. Amino acid sequence: CASSLAPGGLDEQYF.

The sample holds a few counts of this clone. This chain joins TRBV27 and TRBJ2-7, with 7 bases aligning to TRBD1. The CDR3 loop spans 16 amino acids. Germline V gene sequence: CDR1 MNHEY, CDR2 SMNVEV (reference sequence). Trimming cost V 0 bases and J 0 bases; bases outside gene matches: 5. CDR3 sequence (DNA): TGTGCCAGCAGTTTATCCGGACAGGTCCGCTCCTACGAGCAGTACTTC. Its protein product is CASSLSGQVRSYEQYF.

Only a few counts were recorded for this clone. The chain combines TRBV7-9 with TRBJ2-5, with 8 nucleotides matching TRBD1. Trimming at V came to 2 bases and at J to 5 bases, leaving 10 bases not matched to a gene. Germline-derived CDR1 and CDR2 are SEHNR and FQNEAQ (reference sequence). The CDR3 length is 16 residues. The CDR3 is CASSLIADRGRETQYF. The CDR3 DNA reads TGTGCCAGCAGCTTAATCGCTGACAGGGGCCGGGAGACCCAGTACTTC.

The CDR3 region is CASRGSTDTQYF. The DNA of the CDR3 is TGTGCCAGCAGGGGCAGCACAGATACGCAGTATTTT. The rearrangement links TRBV9 to TRBJ2-3; no firm D call. Germline-derived CDR1 and CDR2 are SGDLS and YYNGEE. CDR3 length: 12 residues. Trimming shortened V by 5 bases and J by 0 bases, and 4 bases separated the two germline ends.

This clone was seen more than once but under ten times. This chain uses TRBV7-2 with TRBJ2-3; possibly TRBD2 for D (6 bases). Germline loops: CDR1 SGHTA, CDR2 FQGNSA. The V gene lost 3 bases and the J gene lost 3 bases, with 13 bases spanning the gap. CDR3 length equals 15 residues. CDR3 bases: TGTGCCAGCAGCTTCGTAGGGGCGGGGACAGATACGCAGTATTTT. Amino acid sequence: CASSFVGAGTDTQYF.

The rearrangement links TRBV2 to TRBJ2-7; 7 bases agree with TRBD2. The CDR3 loop spans 13 amino acids. V shed 4 bases, J shed 6 bases, and the junction held 6 bases outside the gene matches. Germline V gene lookup returns CDR1 SNHLY and CDR2 FYNNEI. In nucleotides, the CDR3 is TGTGCCAGCAGTGGACTAGCAGGTCTCGAGCAGTACTTC. Residues: CASSGLAGLEQYF.

The V call is TRBV7-6, the J call TRBJ2-1; 9 bases map to TRBD2. From germline, CDR1 is SGHVS and CDR2 FNYEAQ. V shed 6 bases and J 8 bases; nucleotides not matched to a gene: 5. This CDR3 has 13 amino acids. The CDR3 DNA reads TGTGCCAGCAGATCGGGACTAGCAGATGAGCAGTTCTTC. Its protein product is CASRSGLADEQFF.

This clone was detected only a few times. The chain joins TRBV15 to TRBJ1-2; D gene uncertain. This CDR3 is 13 amino acids long. From germline, CDR1 is LNHNV and CDR2 YYDKDF (reference sequence). The germline V and J ends were trimmed by 1 base and 3 bases, with 6 bases remaining between them. The chain's CDR3 is CATSRVSDYGYTF. The CDR3 DNA reads TGTGCCACCAGCAGAGTTTCGGACTATGGCTACACCTTC.

The genes are TRBV27 and TRBJ1-3; 8 bases line up with TRBD1. Looked up from germline, CDR1 is MNHEY and CDR2 is SMNVEV (reference sequence). The V and J ends lost 6 bases and 3 bases, in that order; junction bases with no gene match: 4. The CDR3 sequence is 14 residues long. The CDR3 DNA follows: TGTGCCAGCAGGCGACAGGGGCTTGGAAACACCATATATTTT. Protein product: CASRRQGLGNTIYF.

This clone appeared a few times. V and J are TRBV29-1 and TRBJ2-2; 7 nucleotides agree with TRBD2. CDR1 SQVTM and CDR2 ANQGSEA come from the germline V gene. V trimming: 6 bases; J trimming: 4 bases; junction bases outside the gene matches: 11. The CDR3 consists of 15 residues. The CDR3 loop reads CSVGRVAGLTGELFF. The CDR3 DNA is TGCAGCGTGGGTCGAGTAGCGGGTCTCACCGGGGAGCTGTTTTTT.

This clone was seen only a few times. V and J are TRBV7-2 and TRBJ2-1, with 9 bases that match TRBD2. Per germline, CDR1 SGHTA and CDR2 FQGNSA. The trim removed 6 bases at V and 4 bases at J, leaving 16 bases unmatched. This CDR3 has 18 amino acids. Written as DNA, the CDR3 is TGTGCCAGCAGTCTCGGGCCTCGGGGGCTAGCGGGATACAATGAGCAGTTCTTC. Translation: CASSLGPRGLAGYNEQFF. Together with reference TRBV7-2 and TRBJ2-1, the CDR3 gives the full variable domain: GAGVSQSPSNKVTEKGKDVELRCDPISGHTALYWYRQSLGQGLEFLIYFQGNSAPDKSGLPSDRFSAERTGGSVSTLTIQRTQQEDSAVYLCASSLGPRGLAGYNEQFFGPGTRLTVL.

The chain carries TRBV19 and TRBJ2-3; 9 nucleotides align to TRBD1. Germline V gene lookup returns CDR1 LNHDA and CDR2 SQIVND (reference sequence). The CDR3 is 15 residues long. Unmatched junction bases numbered 13, after V lost 5 bases and J lost 10 bases. The CDR3 bases are TGTGCCAGTAGTCGCCCGGGACAGGGAATTTGGGCGCAGTATTTT. The encoded protein is CASSRPGQGIWAQYF.

This clone was recorded a few times. V gene TRBV2 combines with J gene TRBJ2-6; D unclear. This CDR3 is built from 12 residues. CDR1 SNHLY and CDR2 FYNNEI come from the germline V gene. Trimming shortened V by 8 bases and J by 7 bases, and 9 bases separated the two germline ends. Here the CDR3 reads CASALRANVLTF. The CDR3 region has the DNA TGTGCCAGCGCCCTCAGAGCCAACGTCCTGACTTTC. The variable domain in full, with the rest retrieved from reference TRBV2 and TRBJ2-6, is EPEVTQTPSHQVTQMGQEVILRCVPISNHLYFYWYRQILGQKVEFLVSFYNNEISEKSEIFDDQFSVERPDGSNFTLKIRSTKLEDSAMYFCASALRANVLTFGAGSRLTVL.